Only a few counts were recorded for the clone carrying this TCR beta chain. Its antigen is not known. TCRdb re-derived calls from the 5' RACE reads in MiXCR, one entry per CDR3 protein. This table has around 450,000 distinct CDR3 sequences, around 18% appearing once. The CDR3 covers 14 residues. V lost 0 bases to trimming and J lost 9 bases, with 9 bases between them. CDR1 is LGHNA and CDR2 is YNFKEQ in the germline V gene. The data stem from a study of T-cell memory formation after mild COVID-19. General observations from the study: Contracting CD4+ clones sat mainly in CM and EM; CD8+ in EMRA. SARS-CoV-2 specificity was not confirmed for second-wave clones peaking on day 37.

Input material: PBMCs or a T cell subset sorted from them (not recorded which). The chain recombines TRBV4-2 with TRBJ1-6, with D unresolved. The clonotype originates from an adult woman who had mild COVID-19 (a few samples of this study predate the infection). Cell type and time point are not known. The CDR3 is CASSQDTEISPLHF. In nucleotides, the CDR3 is TGTGCCAGCAGCCAAGATACCGAAATTTCACCCCTCCACTTT.